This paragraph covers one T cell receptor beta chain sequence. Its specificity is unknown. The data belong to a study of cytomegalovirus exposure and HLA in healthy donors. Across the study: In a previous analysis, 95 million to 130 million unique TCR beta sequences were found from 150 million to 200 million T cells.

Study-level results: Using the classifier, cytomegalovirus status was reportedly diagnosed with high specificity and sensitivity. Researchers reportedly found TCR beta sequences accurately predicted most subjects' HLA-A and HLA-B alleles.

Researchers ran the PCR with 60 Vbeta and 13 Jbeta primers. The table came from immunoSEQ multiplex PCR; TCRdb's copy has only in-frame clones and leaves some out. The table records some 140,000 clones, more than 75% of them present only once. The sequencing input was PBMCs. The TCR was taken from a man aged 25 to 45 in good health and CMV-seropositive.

The CDR3: CASSQAGYEQYF. In DNA, the CDR3 is TGTGCCAGCAGCCAGGCCGGCTACGAGCAGTACTTC. The chain is built from TRBV7-2 and TRBJ2-7, with unresolved D. Looked up from germline, CDR1 is SGHTA and CDR2 is FQGNSA. The CDR3 length is 12 residues. V shed 5 bases and J shed 3 bases, with 8 bases lying between them. Using reference TRBV7-2 and TRBJ2-7 for the parts outside the CDR3, the full variable domain is GAGVSQSPSNKVTEKGKDVELRCDPISGHTALYWYRQSLGQGLEFLIYFQGNSAPDKSGLPSDRFSAERTGGSVSTLTIQRTQQEDSAVYLCASSQAGYEQYFGPGTRLTVT.